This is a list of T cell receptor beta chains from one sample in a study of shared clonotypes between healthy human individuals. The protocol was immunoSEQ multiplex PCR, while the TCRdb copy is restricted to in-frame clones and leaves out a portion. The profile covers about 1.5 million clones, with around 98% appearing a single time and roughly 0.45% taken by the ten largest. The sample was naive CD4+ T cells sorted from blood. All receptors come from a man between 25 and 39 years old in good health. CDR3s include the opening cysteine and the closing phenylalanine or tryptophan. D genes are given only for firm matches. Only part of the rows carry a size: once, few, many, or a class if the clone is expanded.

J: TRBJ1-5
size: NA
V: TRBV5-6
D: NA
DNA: TGTGCCAGCAGCTCGCTCGAAGGAGGACAAACAAATCAGCCCCAGCATTTT
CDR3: CASSSLEGGQTNQPQHF

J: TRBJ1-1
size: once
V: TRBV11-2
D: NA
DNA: TGTGCCAGCAGCTTGGGAACAGGGTCTTCTGAAGCTTTCTTT
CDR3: CASSLGTGSSEAFF

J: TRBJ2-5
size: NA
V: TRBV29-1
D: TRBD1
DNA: TGCAGCGTTGAAGAGGAACAGGGGACCCAAGAGACCCAGTACTTC
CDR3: CSVEEEQGTQETQYF

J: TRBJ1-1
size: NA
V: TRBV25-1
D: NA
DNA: TGTGCCAGCCGCCACCGGACAGAGAACACTGAAGCTTTCTTT
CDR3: CASRHRTENTEAFF

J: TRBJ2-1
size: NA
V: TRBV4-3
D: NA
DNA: TGCGCCAGCAGCCAAAGCTTAGTGGGGGAGCAGTTCTTC
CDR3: CASSQSLVGEQFF

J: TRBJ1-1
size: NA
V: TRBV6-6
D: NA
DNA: TGTGCCAGCACCCTGACGGGGAACACTGAAGCTTTCTTT
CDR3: CASTLTGNTEAFF

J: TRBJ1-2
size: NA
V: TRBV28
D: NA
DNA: TGTGCCAGCAGAAAGGATTCGTTGCAGTACTATGGCTACACCTTC
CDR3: CASRKDSLQYYGYTF

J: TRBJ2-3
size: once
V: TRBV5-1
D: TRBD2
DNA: TGCGCCAGCAGCTTGCTTAGCGGGGCTAGCACAGATACGCAGTATTTT
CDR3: CASSLLSGASTDTQYF

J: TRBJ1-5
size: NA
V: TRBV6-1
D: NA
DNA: TGTGCCAGCAGTGAAGTAGCCGGACAGCACAGGTTTCAGCCCCAGCATTTT
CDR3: CASSEVAGQHRFQPQHF

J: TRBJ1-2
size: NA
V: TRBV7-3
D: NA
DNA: TGTGCCAGCAGCCCTAGTACTAACTATGGCTACACCTTC
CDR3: CASSPSTNYGYTF

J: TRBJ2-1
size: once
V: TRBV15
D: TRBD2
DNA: TGTGCCACCAGCAGAGATCGGTCGCGGGGGAATGAGCAGTTCTTC
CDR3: CATSRDRSRGNEQFF

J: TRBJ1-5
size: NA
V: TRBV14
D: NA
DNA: TGTGCCAGCAGCCAAGGGGAAGACCTCAATGGTAGGTACAATCAGCCCCAGCATTTT
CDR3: CASSQGEDLNGRYNQPQHF

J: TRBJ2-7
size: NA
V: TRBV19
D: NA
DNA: TGTGCCAGTAGTATAGGAGGACGTTCGGACGAGCAGTACTTC
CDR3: CASSIGGRSDEQYF

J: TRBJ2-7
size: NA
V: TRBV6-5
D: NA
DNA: TGTGCCAGCAGTGACCAGGGGGGATCCTACGAGCAGTACTTC
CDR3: CASSDQGGSYEQYF

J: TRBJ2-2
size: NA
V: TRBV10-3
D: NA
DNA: TGTGCCATCACTGGACAGAGCACCGGGGAGCTGTTTTTT
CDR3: CAITGQSTGELFF

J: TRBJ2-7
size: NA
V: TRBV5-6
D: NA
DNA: TGTGCCAGCAGCTTGGATAGAGGTAACGTCTACGAGCAGTACTTC
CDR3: CASSLDRGNVYEQYF

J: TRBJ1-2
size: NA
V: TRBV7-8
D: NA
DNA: TGTGCCAGCATGAGGGGCCAGGGCCCCTATGGCTACACCTTC
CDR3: CASMRGQGPYGYTF

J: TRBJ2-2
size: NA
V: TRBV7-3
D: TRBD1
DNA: TGTGCCAGCAGCAAGACAGGGTTGGACACCGGGGAGCTGTTTTTT
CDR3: CASSKTGLDTGELFF

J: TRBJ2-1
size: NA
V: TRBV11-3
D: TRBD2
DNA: TGTGCCAGCAGCTTAGGTGCAGGACTAGTGGTCTTC
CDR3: CASSLGAGLVVF

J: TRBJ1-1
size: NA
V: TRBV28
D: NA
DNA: TGTGCCAGCAGTTTAGGGGGGGAAGGACACACTGAAGCTTTCTTT
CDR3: CASSLGGEGHTEAFF

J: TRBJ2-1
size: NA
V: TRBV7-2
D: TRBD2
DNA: TGTGCCAGCAGCTTATTCTTGGGGAGGGCCTCCTACAATGAGCAGTTCTTC
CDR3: CASSLFLGRASYNEQFF

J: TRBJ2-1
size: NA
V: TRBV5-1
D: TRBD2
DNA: TGCGCCAGCAGCTTGGAAGTAGCGGGAGTTGAGCAGTTCTTC
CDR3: CASSLEVAGVEQFF

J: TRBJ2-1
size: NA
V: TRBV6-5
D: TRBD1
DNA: TGTGCCAGCAGTTTAAGGGGGACAGGGGGCAGGGGTGAGCAGTTCTTC
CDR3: CASSLRGTGGRGEQFF

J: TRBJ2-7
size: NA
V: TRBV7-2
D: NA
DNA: TGTGCCAGCAGCTTATTTTCAGGACTGTCCTACGAGCAGTACTTC
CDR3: CASSLFSGLSYEQYF

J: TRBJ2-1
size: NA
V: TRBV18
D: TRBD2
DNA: TGTGCCAGCTCGCAGACTAGCGGGCTTTACAATGAGCAGTTCTTC
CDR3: CASSQTSGLYNEQFF

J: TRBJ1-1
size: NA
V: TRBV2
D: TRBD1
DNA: TGTGCCAGCAGCGCGACAGGGACGGGTGAAGCTTTCTTT
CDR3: CASSATGTGEAFF

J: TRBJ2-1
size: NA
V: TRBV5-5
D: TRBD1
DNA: TGTGCCAGCAGCCCCGGGACAGGGGGGTTCAATGAGCAGTTCTTC
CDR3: CASSPGTGGFNEQFF

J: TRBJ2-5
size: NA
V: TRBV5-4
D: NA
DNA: TGTGCCAGCAGCCCGGGGACCCACAGAAGGGGAGAGACCCAGTACTTC
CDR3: CASSPGTHRRGETQYF

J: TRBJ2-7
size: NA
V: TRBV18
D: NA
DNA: TGTGCCAGCTCACCTACAGCGGGTTGGTTGGGCGAGCAGTACTTC
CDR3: CASSPTAGWLGEQYF

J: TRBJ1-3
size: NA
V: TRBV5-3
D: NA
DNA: TGTGCCAGAAGCCCAAGCGGGGGAGACACCATATATTTT
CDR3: CARSPSGGDTIYF

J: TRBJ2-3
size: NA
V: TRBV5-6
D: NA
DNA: TGTGCCAGCAGCTTGACAGGGCTGGGGGGCACAGATACGCAGTATTTT
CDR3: CASSLTGLGGTDTQYF

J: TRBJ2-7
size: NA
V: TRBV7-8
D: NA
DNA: TGTGCCAGCAGCTTCGACAGGTTTTACGAGCAGTACTTC
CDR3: CASSFDRFYEQYF

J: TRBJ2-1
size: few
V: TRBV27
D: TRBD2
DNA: TGTGCCAGCAGGGGACTAGCGGGATACAATGAGCAGTTCTTC
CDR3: CASRGLAGYNEQFF